This T cell receptor beta chain came from a study of T cell changes during pregnancy in multiple sclerosis. Repertoires were generated with immunoSEQ multiplex PCR, while TCRdb's copy carries only in-frame clones and drops some. The sample yields around 70,000 clones, over 90% seen once. Germline assignment: CDR1 SGHTA and CDR2 FQGNSA. This CDR3 is 13 amino acids long. Trimming took 3 bases from V and 7 from J; bases not matched to a gene: 3. This TCR came from a female donor with multiple sclerosis, enrolled in a pregnancy study. J is TRBJ2-1 and V is TRBV7-2, with 7 bases identical to TRBD1. The sequencing used CD4+ T cells from peripheral blood mononuclear cells, collected after pregnancy. CDR3: CASSFSQGNEQFF. CDR3 nucleotides: TGTGCCAGCAGCTTTTCACAGGGGAATGAGCAGTTCTTC.